This T cell receptor (beta chain) was recorded in a study of beta chain features in type 1 diabetes. Comments on this clone: The antigen remains undetermined.

Study-wide results and limits: TCRB repertoires of naive, central memory and Treg cells appeared more similar among patients than among healthy donors.

Germline V CDR1 and CDR2: SGHDT, YYEEEE. CDR3 size: 15 residues. Unmatched junction bases numbered 7, after V lost 3 bases and J lost 2 bases. Investigators reverse transcribed all isolated RNA, so they sequenced expressed TCRB transcripts. The repertoire was sequenced with immunoSEQ multiplex PCR; TCRdb's copy has only in-frame clones and lacks some. The repertoire holds around 150,000 clones, with 7.5% to 10% as singletons. The origin of this receptor is a man between 18 and 29 years old in good health. Sequenced input: central memory CD4+ T cells from blood. The V call is TRBV5-6, the J call TRBJ2-7; 8 bases agree with TRBD2. The CDR3 protein is CASSSLAALAYEQYF. The CDR3 bases are TGTGCCAGCAGCTCACTAGCGGCACTAGCCTACGAGCAGTACTTC. The full variable domain, in which reference TRBV5-6 and TRBJ2-7 provide the parts outside the CDR3, is DAGVTQSPTHLIKTRGQQVTLRCSPKSGHDTVSWYQQALGQGPQFIFQYYEEEERQRGNFPDRFSGHQFPNYSSELNVNALLLGDSALYLCASSSLAALAYEQYFGPGTRLTVT.